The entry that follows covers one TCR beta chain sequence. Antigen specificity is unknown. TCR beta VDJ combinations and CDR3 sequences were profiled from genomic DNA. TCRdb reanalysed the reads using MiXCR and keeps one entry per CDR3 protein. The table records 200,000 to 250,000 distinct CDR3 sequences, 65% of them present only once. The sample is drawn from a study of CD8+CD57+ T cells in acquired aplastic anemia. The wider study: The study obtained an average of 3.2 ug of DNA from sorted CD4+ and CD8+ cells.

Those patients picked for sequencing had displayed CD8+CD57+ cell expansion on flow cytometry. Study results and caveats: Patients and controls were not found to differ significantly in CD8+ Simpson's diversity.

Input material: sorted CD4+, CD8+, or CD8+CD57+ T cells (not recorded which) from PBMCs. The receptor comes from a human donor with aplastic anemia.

CDR3 coding DNA: TGCAGTGCTGTGACAGGGTGGAAGGATACGCAGTATTTT. Translated, it gives CSAVTGWKDTQYF. The chain employs TRBV20-1 and TRBJ2-3, with 7 nucleotides matching TRBD1. Germline values: CDR1 DFQATT, CDR2 SNEGSKA (reference sequence). V shed 5 bases and J 6 bases; nucleotides not matched to a gene: 8. This CDR3 spans 13 amino acids.